One and the same sample provided the 24 T cell receptor beta chains below, sequenced in a study of cytomegalovirus exposure and HLA in healthy donors. The PCR had 60 Vbeta and 13 Jbeta primers. The method was immunoSEQ multiplex PCR; TCRdb's version includes in-frame clones alone and lacks a portion of them. The profile shows roughly 150,000 clones, roughly 80% of them singletons. The material sequenced was PBMCs. The receptors originated from a man aged 35 to 55 in good health and CMV-seronegative.

In this sample, this clone turned up a few times. J is TRBJ2-5 and V is TRBV2; no reliable D call. This CDR3 comprises 13 residues. V was shortened by 5 bases and J by 0 bases, with 7 bases between the two germline ends. Looked up from germline, CDR1 is SNHLY and CDR2 is FYNNEI. The chain's CDR3 is CASSRTNQETQYF. The CDR3 region has the DNA TGTGCCAGCAGTCGTACAAACCAAGAGACCCAGTACTTC.

The chain combines TRBV6-1 with TRBJ1-2; D might be TRBD1 (6 bases). Germline CDR1 MNHNS, CDR2 SASEGT. The CDR3 loop spans 18 amino acids. Trimming left V 4 bases short and J 3 bases short, with 24 bases between. The CDR3 coding sequence is TGTGCCAGCAGTGGCCCCTCCCTGGGACATAGCCTTGACTATGGCTACACCTTC. Encoded protein: CASSGPSLGHSLDYGYTF.

This clone showed up just once. The gene calls are TRBV28 and TRBJ2-3; no clear D. V was pared by 3 bases and J by 5 bases, with 15 bases between. The CDR3 sequence is 15 residues long. CDR1 is MDHEN, CDR2 SYDVKM, per germline. The DNA of the CDR3 is TGTGCCAGCAGTTTGAGGTCCCGTACACAAGATACGCAGTATTTT. This sequence encodes CASSLRSRTQDTQYF.

This sequence joins TRBV29-1 and TRBJ2-7; D is ambiguous. The germline gives CDR1 SQVTM, CDR2 ANQGSEA. V was pared by 4 bases and J by 6 bases, with 13 bases between. This CDR3 has 12 residues. DNA for the CDR3: TGCAGCGTTGGTACACTTGGCGGCGAGCAGTACTTC. It yields the protein CSVGTLGGEQYF.

This clone occurred a few times. The J gene is TRBJ1-5, the V gene TRBV7-2; 8 nucleotides agree with TRBD1. The trim removed 2 bases at V and 2 bases at J, leaving 5 bases unmatched. CDR1 SGHTA and CDR2 FQGNSA come from the germline V gene. CDR3 length: 16 residues. CDR3 loop: CASSLQGAGGNQPQHF. Here the CDR3 DNA reads TGTGCCAGCAGCTTACAGGGGGCAGGCGGCAATCAGCCCCAGCATTTT.

This chain uses TRBV10-3 with TRBJ1-1, with 9 positions matching TRBD1. V lost 6 bases and J lost 8; bases outside the gene matches: 4. The CDR3 extends over 12 amino acids. Germline-derived CDR1 and CDR2 are ENHRY and SYGVKD. For the CDR3, the DNA is TGTGCCATCAGGCAAGACAGGGGGGAAGCTTTCTTT. Translated, it gives CAIRQDRGEAFF.

V gene TRBV28 combines with J gene TRBJ2-1; TRBD2 aligns across 11 bases. With 6 bases clipped from V and 8 bases from J, the junction kept 9 bases outside the gene matches. CDR1 MDHEN and CDR2 SYDVKM come from the germline V gene. The length of the CDR3 is 15 residues. The CDR3 loop reads CASSLAGGKGDEQFF. The CDR3, as DNA: TGTGCCAGCAGCCTAGCGGGAGGCAAGGGAGATGAGCAGTTCTTC.

The chain is built from TRBV6-5 and TRBJ2-1, with D possibly being TRBD1 (6 bases). Trimming cost V 7 bases and J 4 bases, with 11 bases left between them. This CDR3 is 13 amino acids long. CDR1 is MNHEY, CDR2 SVGAGI, per germline. In DNA form, the CDR3 reads TGTGCCAGCACCACGACAGGATACAATGAGCAGTTCTTC. Amino acid sequence: CASTTTGYNEQFF.

The J gene is TRBJ2-7, the V gene TRBV6-6, with 13 bases fitting TRBD2. Per the germline V gene, CDR1 is MNHNY and CDR2 is SVGAGI (reference sequence). V shed 6 bases, J shed 5 bases, and the junction held 7 bases outside the gene matches. The CDR3 extends over 15 amino acids. CDR3 bases: TGTGCCAGCAGGACCGGGACTAGCGGGGTCCACGAGCAGTACTTC. Translated, it gives CASRTGTSGVHEQYF.

This clone was observed a single time. This sequence joins TRBV9 and TRBJ2-3; D is possibly TRBD2 (6 bases). CDR1 and CDR2 from the germline V gene are SGDLS and YYNGEE. The germline V and J ends were trimmed by 0 bases and 2 bases, with 16 bases remaining between them. The CDR3 is 17 residues long. CDR3 sequence (DNA): TGTGCCAGCAGCGTAGCTGGGCTAGCGCCACTCACAGATACGCAGTATTTT. It yields the protein CASSVAGLAPLTDTQYF.

This clone was picked up a small number of times. The CDR3 reads CASRTSGISYEQYF. The CDR3 bases are TGTGCCAGCAGGACTAGCGGAATATCCTACGAGCAGTACTTC. The chain joins TRBV28 to TRBJ2-7, with 9 bases matching TRBD2. Unmatched junction bases numbered 4, after V lost 6 bases and J lost 1 base. The V gene's germline CDR1 is MDHEN and CDR2 SYDVKM. This CDR3 has 14 amino acids.

The rearrangement uses TRBV30 and TRBJ1-6; D not certain. CDR3 length: 15 amino acids. With 8 bases removed from V and 7 bases from J, the gap between germline ends came to 21 bases. The germline gives CDR1 GTSNPN, CDR2 SVGIG (reference sequence). The CDR3 protein is CATSPLAVGNSPLHF. Written as DNA, the CDR3 is TGTGCCACCTCACCGCTAGCGGTGGGAAATTCACCCCTCCACTTT.

The chain has TRBV7-3 and TRBJ2-7, with a tentative D call TRBD2 (6 bases). CDR1 and CDR2 from the germline V gene are SGHTA and FQGTGA. This CDR3 region has 13 residues. The ends were cut back, 4 bases at V and 5 bases at J, with 12 bases in the middle. The CDR3 nucleotides read TGTGCCAGCAGCTCGGGACGGGGGAACGAGCAGTACTTC. Protein sequence: CASSSGRGNEQYF.

This clone was recorded once. This chain connects TRBV25-1 to TRBJ2-3, with D perhaps TRBD1 (6 bases). Germline-derived CDR1 and CDR2 are MGHDK and SYGVNS. The CDR3 runs 14 residues. The V end was cut by 3 bases, the J end by 9 bases, with 16 bases between. This CDR3 reads CASSEGASEGTQYF. The CDR3 nucleotides are TGTGCCAGCAGTGAGGGGGCAAGCGAGGGGACGCAGTATTTT. Looking up the rest from reference TRBV25-1 and TRBJ2-3 gives the full variable domain: EADIYQTPRYLVIGTGKKITLECSQTMGHDKMYWYQQDPGMELHLIHYSYGVNSTEKGDLSSESTVSRIRTEHFPLTLESARPSHTSQYLCASSEGASEGTQYFGPGTRLTVL.

The rearrangement joins TRBV2 to TRBJ1-2; D is perhaps TRBD1 (6 bases). CDR1 and CDR2 (germline): SNHLY, FYNNEI. The CDR3 is 13 residues long. V was cut by 7 bases and J by 3 bases, with 12 bases left in between. CDR3 sequence (DNA): TGTGCCAGCACCTATAACAGGGACTATGGCTACACCTTC. Its protein product is CASTYNRDYGYTF.

The chain employs TRBV5-1 and TRBJ2-7, with 7 bases fitting TRBD1. V lost 0 bases, J lost 1 base, and 16 bases stayed unmatched. The germline V gene encodes CDR1 SGHRS and CDR2 YFSETQ. This CDR3 has 19 amino acids. The CDR3 loop reads CASSLAGALGTAGSYEQYF. CDR3 DNA sequence: TGCGCCAGCAGCTTGGCGGGCGCTTTAGGGACAGCCGGTTCCTACGAGCAGTACTTC.

The rearrangement uses TRBV9 and TRBJ1-4, with D perhaps TRBD1 (5 bases). The CDR3 consists of 14 residues. Germline values: CDR1 SGDLS, CDR2 YYNGEE. V was cut by 4 bases and J by 4 bases, with 11 bases left in between. The CDR3 protein is CASSPGGGNEKLFF. In DNA form, the CDR3 reads TGTGCCAGCAGCCCGGGGGGAGGTAATGAAAAACTGTTTTTT.

This chain uses TRBV4-2 with TRBJ2-2; 9 bases agree with TRBD2. Germline lookup yields CDR1 LGHNA and CDR2 YNFKEQ. This CDR3 has 18 amino acids. V gave up 0 bases and J gave up 6 bases; unmatched junction bases: 11. The CDR3 DNA follows: TGTGCCAGCAGCCAAGAGGAGGTAATAGCGGGAGTTTCCGGGGAGCTGTTTTTT. Translating gives CASSQEEVIAGVSGELFF.

The chain has TRBV13 and TRBJ2-2, with 9 bases aligning to TRBD1. Germline V gene sequence: CDR1 PRHDT, CDR2 FYEKMQ (reference sequence). This CDR3 is 16 amino acids long. Trimming removed 5 bases from V and 6 bases from J; junction bases left unmatched: 10. The CDR3 DNA reads TGTGCCAGCAGCATTCCGGGACAGGGAGATGCCGGGGAGCTGTTTTTT. Translated: CASSIPGQGDAGELFF.

V is TRBV6-4 and J is TRBJ2-3; perhaps TRBD1 as D (6 bases). The germline CDR1 and CDR2 sequences are MRHNA and SNTAGT. This CDR3 contains 14 residues. Trimming cost V 3 bases and J 6 bases, with 13 bases left between them. The CDR3 coding sequence is TGTGCCAGCAGTGATTCAGGGGCAATGGATACGCAGTATTTT. Translating gives CASSDSGAMDTQYF.

The gene calls are TRBV6-5 and TRBJ2-1, with D uncertain. Germline CDR1 MNHEY, CDR2 SVGAGI. V was pared by 2 bases and J by 5 bases, with 16 bases between. This CDR3 region has 16 residues. The CDR3 bases are TGTGCCAGCAGTTACCCTCGGTTGGGTGGAGACAATGAGCAGTTCTTC. This translates into CASSYPRLGGDNEQFF.

This chain links TRBV10-3 with TRBJ1-1; D is uncertain. The CDR3 has 14 residues. The germline V gene encodes CDR1 ENHRY and CDR2 SYGVKD. V shed 0 bases and J shed 4 bases, with 9 bases lying between them. CDR3 bases: TGTGCCATCAGTGAGTCTGAGCTCGGCACTGAAGCTTTCTTT. The encoded protein is CAISESELGTEAFF.

A few counts support this clone. V gene TRBV6-4 combines with J gene TRBJ2-3; TRBD1 matches at 7 bases. Germline CDR1 MRHNA, CDR2 SNTAGT. V was pared by 3 bases and J by 0 bases, with 0 bases of the junction left unmatched. The CDR3 is made up of 14 amino acids. For the CDR3, the DNA is TGTGCCAGCAGTGAGACAGGGAGCACAGATACGCAGTATTTT. Translation gives CASSETGSTDTQYF.

The chain carries TRBV7-9 and TRBJ2-7, with 9 positions matching TRBD2. Unmatched junction bases numbered 5, after V lost 3 bases and J lost 5 bases. There are 14 residues in the CDR3. Germline CDR1 and CDR2: SEHNR and FQNEAQ (reference sequence). For the CDR3, the DNA is TGTGCCAGCAGCTTTACTAGCGGGTACAACGAGCAGTACTTC. Its translation is CASSFTSGYNEQYF.